The subject of this entry is one TCR beta chain. As yet, its antigen is unknown. Produced via immunoSEQ multiplex PCR; TCRdb's table is partial and in-frame only. There are just over 35,000 clones in the sample; 77% occur only once, and 20% lies in the top ten. The data originate from a study of CD4 T cells in relation to SARS-CoV-2 and coronaviruses. Whole-study results and caveats: According to naive versus memory sequencing, detected responses are memory recall, not newly primed.

Germline V gene data show CDR1 as DFQATT and CDR2 as SNEGSKA (reference sequence). The CDR3 runs 10 residues. V was shortened by 3 bases and J by 6 bases, with 4 bases between the two germline ends. This sequence joins TRBV20-1 and TRBJ2-3, with D unresolved. The sequencing input was memory CD4+ T cells from PBMCs, cultured in vitro. This clonotype originated in an adult with COVID-19. The CDR3 DNA reads as TGCAGTGCTAGTCAGGATACGCAGTATTTT. Translating gives CSASQDTQYF.